In its sample, the clone carrying this T cell receptor (beta chain) was seen many times. Its antigen remains unidentified. RNA transcripts were the template for amplifying TCR beta CDR3 regions. TCR CDR3 regions were first amplified by RT-PCR with HTBI primers. TCRdb itself ran the multiplex PCR reads through MiXCR, one entry per CDR3 protein. The table has roughly 500,000 distinct CDR3 sequences, approximately 24% seen once; the top ten hold about 10%. The data originate from a study of T cells in Graves' hyperthyroidism and ophthalmopathy. Whole-study findings and limits: Model predictions of ophthalmopathy came a median around 7.1 months before onset.

The CDR3 contains 14 residues. Trimming took off 0 bases at V and 4 bases at J, with 7 bases between the two ends. Germline loops: CDR1 LNHDA, CDR2 SQIVND (reference sequence). The chain recombines TRBV19 with TRBJ1-5, with unresolved D. The clonotype originates from a woman in her twenties or thirties with Graves' ophthalmopathy. The sample taken for sequencing was blood. As DNA, the CDR3 is TGTGCCAGTAGTATAGACAGAATGAATCAGCCCCAGCATTTT. Its translation: CASSIDRMNQPQHF.